Listed below are T cell receptor beta chains from one sample, sequenced in a study of blood T cell repertoires in COVID-19. Data came from immunoSEQ multiplex PCR; TCRdb stores just in-frame clones and leaves some out. Of 200,000 or so clones listed, 86% were seen once; the top ten hold about 4%. What was sequenced was PBMCs or T cells enriched from blood (not recorded which). All receptors come from a woman aged 40-49 years with acute COVID-19. Both conserved end residues are trimmed from each CDR3. Each record gives: clone size, CDR3 length, V gene, CDR3 protein. A row's size may be missing; if present it is once, few, many or a size class.

-,13,TRBV7-3,ASSLFEGESETQY
-,12,TRBV2,ASLRTRTYNEQF
-,10,TRBV7-2,ASSFGADEQF
-,11,TRBV5-6,ASSLGGGEEAF
-,11,TRBV27,ASKLTGANVLT
once,16,TRBV19,ASSDTRQGRGTGQPQH
-,17,TRBV5-1,ASSFLFLRDRGRYTEAF
once,12,TRBV19,ASSISGGGTEAF
-,14,TRBV30,AWRSMAVSYNSPLH
once,11,TRBV5-6,ASRKVGGSGYT
-,12,TRBV6-5,ASQGRSSNQPQH
-,11,TRBV18,ASSPGKGQPQH
-,14,TRBV6-2/TRBV6-3,ASSPTGAGPLYGYT
-,15,TRBV7-3,ASSLRTSGSSYNEQF
-,14,TRBV27,ASRNYGGTSYNEQF
-,13,TRBV20-1,SASKSGAYQETQY
-,13,TRBV3-1/TRBV3-2,ASSQEQSSGNTIY
-,11,TRBV6-5,ASTSGTGRELF
-,11,TRBV11-3,ASSLDSQDTQY
-,13,TRBV7-2,ASSLSRGLDTEAF
-,14,TRBV29-1,SAPTRTSFMFETQY
-,15,TRBV9,ASSEPQTGMDDYGYT
-,11,TRBV7-9,ASSLGGQIEQF
-,14,TRBV27,ASSSQGPYSGNTIY
-,11,TRBV7-2,ASSLGALNIQY
-,12,TRBV10-3,ATTTPRAGGKAF
few,15,TRBV19,ASSMGRRVVSNQPQH
few,13,TRBV7-2,ASSLKQGPYNEQF
-,13,TRBV19,ASSRGQSTNEKLF
-,13,TRBV9,ASSPTGLPYYGYT
-,12,TRBV5-5,ASSFWDRHHEAF
-,13,TRBV7-9,ASSRGQGASHEQF
-,12,TRBV2,ASSEGTSSYGYT
-,14,TRBV3-1/TRBV3-2,ASSQDPAGWLDEQF
-,14,TRBV18,ASSPSKPGNNSPLH
-,14,TRBV4-1,ASSPLGVGSNYGYT
-,10,TRBV3-1/TRBV3-2,ASTLSTGELF
-,13,TRBV19,ASSMGQGSYNEQF
few,14,TRBV19,ASSIRAGRNTGELF